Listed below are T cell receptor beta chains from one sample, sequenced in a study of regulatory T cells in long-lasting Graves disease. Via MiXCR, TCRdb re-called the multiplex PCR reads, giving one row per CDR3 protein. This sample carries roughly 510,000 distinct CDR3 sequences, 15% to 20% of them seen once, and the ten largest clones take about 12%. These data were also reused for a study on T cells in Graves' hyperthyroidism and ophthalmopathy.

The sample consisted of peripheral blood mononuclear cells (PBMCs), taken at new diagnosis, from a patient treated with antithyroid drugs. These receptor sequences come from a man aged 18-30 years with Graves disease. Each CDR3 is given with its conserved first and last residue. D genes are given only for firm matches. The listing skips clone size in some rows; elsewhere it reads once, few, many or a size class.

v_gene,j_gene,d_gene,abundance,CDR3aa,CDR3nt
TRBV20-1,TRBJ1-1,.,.,CSARDGGREDAEAFF,TGCAGTGCTAGAGATGGGGGCAGGGAGGACGCTGAAGCTTTCTTT
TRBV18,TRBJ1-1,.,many,CASSPPPGDRLGEAFF,TGTGCCAGCTCACCACCTCCAGGGGATAGATTGGGTGAAGCTTTCTTT
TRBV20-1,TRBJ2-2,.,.,CSARDSRGPNTGELFF,TGCAGTGCTAGAGATTCCCGGGGCCCTAACACCGGGGAGCTGTTTTTT
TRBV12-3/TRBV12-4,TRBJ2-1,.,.,CATSFYSANERFF,TGTGCCACCAGTTTCTACTCAGCGAATGAGCGGTTCTTC
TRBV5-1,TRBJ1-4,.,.,CASSVPLGRGGEKLFF,TGCGCCAGCAGCGTTCCTCTTGGCAGGGGCGGTGAAAAACTGTTTTTT
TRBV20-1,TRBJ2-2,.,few,CSARRGSGELFF,TGCAGTGCTAGAAGGGGTAGCGGGGAGCTGTTTTTT
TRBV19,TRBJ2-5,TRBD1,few,CASSTQTGKETQYF,TGTGCCAGTAGTACCCAGACAGGGAAAGAGACCCAGTACTTC
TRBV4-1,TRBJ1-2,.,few,CASSQPRTRGDGYTF,TGCGCCAGCAGCCAACCTCGGACCCGGGGGGACGGCTACACCTTC
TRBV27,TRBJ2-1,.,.,CASSLSLDYYNEQLF,TGTGCCAGCAGTTTATCACTGGACTACTACAATGAGCAGCTCTTC
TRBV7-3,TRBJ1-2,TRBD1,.,CASSSQGAGGGYTF,TGTGCCAGCAGCTCACAGGGGGCAGGCGGAGGCTACACCTTC
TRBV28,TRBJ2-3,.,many,CASSLVLSDGTDTQYF,TGTGCCAGCAGTCTGGTCCTATCGGACGGCACAGATACGCAGTATTTT
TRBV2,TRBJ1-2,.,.,CASNGNYRADYGYTF,TGTGCCAGCAATGGAAATTACAGGGCTGACTATGGCTACACCTTC
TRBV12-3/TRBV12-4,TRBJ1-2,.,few,CASSLRLNYGYTF,TGTGCCAGCAGTTTGAGGTTAAACTATGGCTACACCTTC
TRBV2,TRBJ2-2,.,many,CASTRYTGELFF,TGTGCCAGCACGCGCTACACCGGGGAGCTGTTTTTT
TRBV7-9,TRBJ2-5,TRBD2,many,CASSGLADEGETQYF,TGTGCCAGCAGCGGACTAGCGGACGAGGGGGAGACCCAGTACTTC
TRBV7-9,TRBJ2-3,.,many,CASSLGIGLSASTDTQYF,TGTGCCAGCAGCTTAGGCATCGGACTGTCAGCTAGCACAGATACGCAGTATTTT
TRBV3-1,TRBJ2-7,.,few,CASSLHRDGPYEQYF,TGTGCCAGCAGCCTACACAGGGACGGGCCCTACGAGCAGTACTTC
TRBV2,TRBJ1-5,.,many,CASSEAGSNQPQHF,TGTGCCAGCAGCGAGGCCGGTAGCAATCAGCCCCAGCATTTT
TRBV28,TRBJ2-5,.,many,CASSSTAYQETQYF,TGTGCCAGCAGTTCCACAGCGTACCAAGAGACCCAGTACTTC
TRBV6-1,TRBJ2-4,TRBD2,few,CASSLGEGRNIQYF,TGTGCCAGCAGCCTGGGGGAGGGCCGGAACATTCAGTACTTC
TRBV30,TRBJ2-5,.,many,CAWSVYGGLRETQYF,TGTGCCTGGAGTGTATATGGGGGGCTTCGGGAGACCCAGTACTTC
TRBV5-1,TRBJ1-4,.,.,CASSPPLSLGDGNEKLFF,TGCGCCAGCAGCCCTCCACTTTCCCTAGGGGACGGTAATGAAAAACTGTTTTTT
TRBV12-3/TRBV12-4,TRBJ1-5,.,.,CASSLEGAPGEPQHF,TGTGCCAGCAGTTTAGAAGGGGCCCCAGGTGAGCCCCAGCATTTT
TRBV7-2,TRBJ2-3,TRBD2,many,CASSPRTSGDTQYF,TGTGCCAGCAGCCCGCGGACTAGCGGAGATACGCAGTATTTT
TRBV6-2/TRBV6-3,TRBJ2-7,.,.,CASSAPRGPYEQYF,TGTGCCAGCAGTGCCCCGCGGGGCCCCTACGAGCAGTACTTC
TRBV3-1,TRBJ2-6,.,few,CASSLAGGAGANVLTF,TGTGCCAGCAGCTTAGCAGGGGGGGCTGGGGCCAACGTCCTGACTTTC
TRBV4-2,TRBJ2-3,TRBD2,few,CASSQGTGGGRGSDTQYF,TGTGCCAGCAGCCAAGGAACGGGAGGCGGGAGAGGTTCAGATACGCAGTATTTT
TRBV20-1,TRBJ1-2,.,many,CSARDGQSRGYTF,TGCAGTGCTAGAGACGGACAGTCGCGGGGCTACACCTTC
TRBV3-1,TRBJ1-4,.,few,CASSPGGARDEKLFF,TGTGCCAGCAGCCCGGGGGGGGCGAGGGACGAAAAACTGTTTTTT
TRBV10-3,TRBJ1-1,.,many,CAISGGALNTEAFF,TGTGCCATCAGTGGAGGGGCCTTGAACACTGAAGCTTTCTTT
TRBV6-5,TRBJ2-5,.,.,CASSYGRFQETQYF,TGTGCCAGCAGTTATGGGAGGTTTCAAGAGACCCAGTACTTC
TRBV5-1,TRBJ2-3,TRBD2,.,CASSPAPTSGSGTDTQYF,TGCGCCAGCAGCCCGGCCCCCACTAGCGGGAGTGGCACAGATACGCAGTATTTT
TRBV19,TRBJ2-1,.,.,CASSWGREDNEQFF,TGTGCCAGCTCTTGGGGGCGGGAAGACAATGAGCAGTTCTTC
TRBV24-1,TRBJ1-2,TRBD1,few,CATSGGTGEGYTF,TGTGCCACCAGTGGGGGGACAGGGGAAGGCTACACCTTC
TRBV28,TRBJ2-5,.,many,CASRTTAETQYF,TGTGCCAGCAGAACGACAGCAGAGACCCAGTACTTC
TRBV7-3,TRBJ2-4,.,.,CASSPVAKNIQYF,TGTGCCAGCAGCCCCGTCGCCAAAAACATTCAGTACTTC
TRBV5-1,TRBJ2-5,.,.,CASSLMAGGTQETQYF,TGCGCCAGCAGCTTGATGGCTGGCGGGACTCAAGAGACCCAGTACTTC
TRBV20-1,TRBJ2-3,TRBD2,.,CSATSGTSTDTQYF,TGCAGTGCTACCAGCGGGACCAGCACAGATACGCAGTATTTT
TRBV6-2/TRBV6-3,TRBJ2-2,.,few,CASSRPGGGSTGELSF,TGTGCCAGCAGTCGCCCCGGGGGCGGTTCCACCGGGGAGCTGTCTTTT
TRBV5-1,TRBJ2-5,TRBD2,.,CASSQVAGEETQYF,TGCGCCAGCAGCCAAGTCGCGGGGGAAGAGACCCAGTACTTC
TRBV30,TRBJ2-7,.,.,CAWEGVGRAYEQYF,TGTGCCTGGGAGGGGGTCGGGAGAGCCTACGAGCAGTACTTC
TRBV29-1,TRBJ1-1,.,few,CSVSGGLNTEAFF,TGCAGCGTCAGTGGGGGGCTGAACACTGAAGCTTTCTTT
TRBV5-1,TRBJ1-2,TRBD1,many,CASSSTGTGNYGYTF,TGCGCCAGCAGCTCGACCGGGACAGGGAACTATGGCTACACCTTC
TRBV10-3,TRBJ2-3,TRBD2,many,CAISGTSGHTDTQYF,TGTGCCATCAGTGGCACTAGCGGGCACACAGATACGCAGTATTTT
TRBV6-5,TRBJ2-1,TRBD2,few,CASSYLAGGVNEQFF,TGTGCCAGCAGTTACTTGGCGGGAGGGGTTAATGAGCAGTTCTTC
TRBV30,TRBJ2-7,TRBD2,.,CAWSVRASGRTSF,TGTGCCTGGAGTGTACGGGCTAGCGGGAGGACCTCGTTC
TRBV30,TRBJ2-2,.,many,CALGFLRNTGELFF,TGTGCCCTGGGGTTCTTACGGAACACCGGGGAGCTGTTTTTT
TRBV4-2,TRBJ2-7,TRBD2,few,CASSQDSGAVYEQYF,TGTGCCAGCAGCCAGGATAGCGGGGCTGTCTACGAGCAGTACTTC
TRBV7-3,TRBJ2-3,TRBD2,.,CASGAGGPADTQYF,TGTGCCAGCGGCGCGGGAGGGCCGGCAGATACGCAGTATTTT
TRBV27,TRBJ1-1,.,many,CASSLYSGGTEAFF,TGTGCCAGCAGTTTATATAGCGGGGGGACTGAAGCTTTCTTT
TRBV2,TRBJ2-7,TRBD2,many,CASGSGSLHSYEQYF,TGTGCCAGTGGGAGCGGGAGCCTGCACTCCTACGAGCAGTACTTC
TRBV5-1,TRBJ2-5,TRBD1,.,CASSYGTGEETQYF,TGCGCCAGCAGCTACGGGACAGGTGAAGAGACCCAGTACTTC
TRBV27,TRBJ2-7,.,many,CASSLWGAEQYF,TGTGCCAGCAGTTTATGGGGGGCCGAGCAGTACTTC
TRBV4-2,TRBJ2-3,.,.,CASSQERGVDTQYF,TGTGCCAGCAGCCAAGAACGGGGAGTTGATACGCAGTATTTT